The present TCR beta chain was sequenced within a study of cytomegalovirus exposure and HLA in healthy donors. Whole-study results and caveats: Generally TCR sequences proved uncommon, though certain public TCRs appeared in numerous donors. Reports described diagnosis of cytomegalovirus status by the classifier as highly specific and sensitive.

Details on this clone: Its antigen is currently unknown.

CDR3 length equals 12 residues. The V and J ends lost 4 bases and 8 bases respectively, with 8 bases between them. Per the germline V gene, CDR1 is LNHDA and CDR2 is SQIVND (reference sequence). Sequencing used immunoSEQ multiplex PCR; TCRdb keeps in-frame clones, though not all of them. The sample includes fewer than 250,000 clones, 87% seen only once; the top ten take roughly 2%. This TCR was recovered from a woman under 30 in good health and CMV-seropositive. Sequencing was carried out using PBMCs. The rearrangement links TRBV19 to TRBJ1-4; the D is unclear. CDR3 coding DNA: TGTGCCAGTAGTAAAAGAGGGGAAAAACTGTTTTTT. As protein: CASSKRGEKLFF.